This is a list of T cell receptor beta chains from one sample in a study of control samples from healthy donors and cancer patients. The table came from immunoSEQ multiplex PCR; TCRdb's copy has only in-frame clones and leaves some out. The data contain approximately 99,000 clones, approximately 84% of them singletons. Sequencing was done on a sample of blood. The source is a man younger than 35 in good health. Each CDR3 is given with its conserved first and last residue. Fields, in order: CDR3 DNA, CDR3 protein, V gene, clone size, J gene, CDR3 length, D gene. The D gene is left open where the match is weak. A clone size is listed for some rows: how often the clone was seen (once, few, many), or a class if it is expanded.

TGTGCCAGCGGAGGGTATGGCTACACCTTC CASGGYGYTF TRBV19 NA TRBJ1-2 10 NA
TGTGCCAGCAGCCCCGGACTAGCGGGGGGTAAAGCTGATACGCAGTATTTT CASSPGLAGGKADTQYF TRBV11-3 NA TRBJ2-3 17 TRBD2
TGCGCCAGCAGCGTGACTAGCGCTTGGGATGGAGATACGCAGTATTTT CASSVTSAWDGDTQYF TRBV5-1 many TRBJ2-3 16 TRBD2
TGTGCCAGCAGCTTAGAGGTCCGGGGAAGCGAGCAGTTCTTC CASSLEVRGSEQFF TRBV7-2 NA TRBJ2-1 14 NA
TGTGCCAGTAGTATCCCACAGGGGAATCAGCCCCAGCATTTT CASSIPQGNQPQHF TRBV19 NA TRBJ1-5 14 TRBD1
TGTGCCAGCAGTGGACAGGATGGCCCGGGGGGGGCCCTCCACTTT CASSGQDGPGGALHF TRBV25-1 NA TRBJ1-6 15 NA
TGCGCCAGCAGATCCGGAGGGGCGGAGACCCAGTACTTC CASRSGGAETQYF TRBV5-1 NA TRBJ2-5 13 NA
TGTGCCAGCAGAGGCGAGGGGCTTCTTCGAGGCACCGGGGAGCTGTTTTTT CASRGEGLLRGTGELFF TRBV28 NA TRBJ2-2 17 NA
TGTGCCAGCAGCCATGCGGGGGTTAGCAATCAGCCCCAGCATTTT CASSHAGVSNQPQHF TRBV5-6 NA TRBJ1-5 15 NA
TGTGCCAGCAGTGGCCCCAATGAAAAACTGTTTTTT CASSGPNEKLFF TRBV25-1 NA TRBJ1-4 12 NA
TGTGCCAGCAGCCAAGATCCTGGGACAGATACGCAGTATTTT CASSQDPGTDTQYF TRBV3-1/TRBV3-2 NA TRBJ2-3 14 NA
TGTGCCAGCAGGGGGGTCAGGGACAGGGTCTTTAGGGCTGCTGATTCACCCCTCCACTTT CASRGVRDRVFRAADSPLHF TRBV27 NA TRBJ1-6 20 TRBD1
TGTGCCAGCAGTTCTGGGGGGGGAAGTAAGCAGTTCTTC CASSSGGGSKQFF TRBV27 NA TRBJ2-1 13 TRBD2
TGTGCCAGCAGCCCAACAGGAATGAACACTGAAGCTTTCTTT CASSPTGMNTEAFF TRBV7-2 NA TRBJ1-1 14 NA
TGTGCCAGCAGCCCGAGCGCTGGAAACACCATATATTTT CASSPSAGNTIYF TRBV12-3/TRBV12-4 NA TRBJ1-3 13 NA
TGCGCCAGCAGCCTAAAGTCCGGCAGTTTGGAGACCCAGTACTTC CASSLKSGSLETQYF TRBV5-1 NA TRBJ2-5 15 NA
TGTGCCATCAGTGAGCAGGCACCAAATCAGCCCCAGCATTTT CAISEQAPNQPQHF TRBV10-3 NA TRBJ1-5 14 NA
TGTGCCAGCATCCTGGACAGGGCCTATGGCTACACCTTC CASILDRAYGYTF TRBV6-5 NA TRBJ1-2 13 TRBD1
TGTGCCTGGAGTGTCCCGGGACTAGCGGTTACTCAGTATTTT CAWSVPGLAVTQYF TRBV30 NA TRBJ2-3 14 TRBD2
TGTGCCAGCAGCTTACAGGGACACGAGCAGTACTTC CASSLQGHEQYF TRBV7-9 NA TRBJ2-7 12 NA
TGCGCCAGCAGCCAACGGACAGGGGCTATCGGGGAGCTGTTTTTT CASSQRTGAIGELFF TRBV4-1 few TRBJ2-2 15 TRBD1
TGTGCCAGCAGCCAACAGGGCGACGAGCAGTACTTC CASSQQGDEQYF TRBV3-1/TRBV3-2 many TRBJ2-7 12 NA
TGTGCCAGCAGCCATTCCGGGACAGAGGGCTACGAGCAGTACTTC CASSHSGTEGYEQYF TRBV4-2 few TRBJ2-7 15 TRBD1
TGCGCCAGCAGCTTGAACCGACAGGGAGATACGCAGTATTTT CASSLNRQGDTQYF TRBV5-1 NA TRBJ2-3 14 TRBD1
TGTGCCAGCAGCCAAGTTACAACCGAGCAGTACTTC CASSQVTTEQYF TRBV3-1/TRBV3-2 NA TRBJ2-7 12 NA
TGTGCTAGTGGTTTCGGACAGGGGCGAGCGAACACCGGGGAGCTGTTTTTT CASGFGQGRANTGELFF TRBV12-5 NA TRBJ2-2 17 TRBD1
TGTGCCAGCAGTTTACAGACAGCCTACGAGCAGTACTTC CASSLQTAYEQYF TRBV28 few TRBJ2-7 13 NA
TGTGCCAGCAGCTCACGAGTCGGGACTAGGGACGAGCAGTACTTC CASSSRVGTRDEQYF TRBV9 NA TRBJ2-7 15 TRBD2
TGTGCCAGCAGTGAATTGGGGCAACACACTGAAGCTTTCTTT CASSELGQHTEAFF TRBV25-1 NA TRBJ1-1 14 NA
TGTGCAAGTCGCTTAGTGAGGGGACGGGATGAAAAACTGTTTTTT CASRLVRGRDEKLFF TRBV12-2 NA TRBJ1-4 15 NA
TGTGCCAGCAGCTTGGTAGCGGGAATCAGCAATCAGCCCCAGCATTTT CASSLVAGISNQPQHF TRBV5-8 many TRBJ1-5 16 NA
TGTGCCAGCTCATCTGGACAGTCCCGCTCTGGAAACACCATATATTTT CASSSGQSRSGNTIYF TRBV18 NA TRBJ1-3 16 NA
TGTGCCAGCAGCCAATGGAGGGTGAACACTGAAGCTTTCTTT CASSQWRVNTEAFF TRBV14 few TRBJ1-1 14 NA
TGTGCCAGCAGCTTGGCCTCGGAGGCTGACTATGGCTACACCTTC CASSLASEADYGYTF TRBV5-6 NA TRBJ1-2 15 NA
TGTGCCAGCAGTCCAAGTGGAGGCCTCATGAACACTGAAGCTTTCTTT CASSPSGGLMNTEAFF TRBV7-9 NA TRBJ1-1 16 NA
TGTGCCAGTACCCCGGGAGCGACAGATACGCAGTATTTT CASTPGATDTQYF TRBV19 NA TRBJ2-3 13 NA
TGTGCCAGCAGTAGGGCAGTAGTGGATAATTCACCCCTCCACTTT CASSRAVVDNSPLHF TRBV6-5 NA TRBJ1-6 15 NA
TGTGCCAGCAACCCCGGTCCAGGGAGGCCAGATACGCAGTATTTT CASNPGPGRPDTQYF TRBV7-6 NA TRBJ2-3 15 NA
TGCAGCGCCTGTCTGGACGGTGCTAGAGGCTACACCTTC CSACLDGARGYTF TRBV29-1 NA TRBJ1-2 13 NA
TGTGCCAGCAGCCAAGTGGGGGAGAAACTGTTTTTT CASSQVGEKLFF TRBV4-2 NA TRBJ1-4 12 NA
TGTGCCAGCAGTTTAAGGGTTCATCAGCCCCAGCATTTT CASSLRVHQPQHF TRBV28 NA TRBJ1-5 13 NA
TGTGCCAGCTCATCCCGGGACAGCGTAACTACAGGACTAGCTTTCTTT CASSSRDSVTTGLAFF TRBV18 NA TRBJ1-1 16 TRBD1
TGTGCCAGCAGCTTCCCGACTAGCGGTACAGATACGCAGTATTTT CASSFPTSGTDTQYF TRBV5-6 NA TRBJ2-3 15 TRBD2
TGTGCCAGCAGCCTATACGGGACAGCGAACACTGAAGCTTTCTTT CASSLYGTANTEAFF TRBV7-2 NA TRBJ1-1 15 TRBD1
TGTGCCAGCAGTTTACGTAGCTCCTATAATTCACCCCTCCACTTT CASSLRSSYNSPLHF TRBV27 NA TRBJ1-6 15 NA
TGCGCCAGCAGCCAAGATCTGTGGGAGGGCACCATTCAGTACTTC CASSQDLWEGTIQYF TRBV4-1 NA TRBJ2-4 15 TRBD2
TGTGCCAGCTCACCATTCTTGACAGGGGTCGACGACGCGGAGACCCAGTACTTC CASSPFLTGVDDAETQYF TRBV18 NA TRBJ2-5 18 TRBD1
TGTGCCAGCTCACCACCGAGGGGGTCAGAGAGGAGCAATGAGCAGTTCTTC CASSPPRGSERSNEQFF TRBV18 few TRBJ2-1 17 NA
TGTGCCAGCAGCCGCACACGTCGGGGGGGGGCTGGTGAGCAGTACTTC CASSRTRRGGAGEQYF TRBV7-2 NA TRBJ2-7 16 TRBD2
TGTGCCAGCAGCTCTAGAGACAGCTTTCGAAGTGGCTACACCTTC CASSSRDSFRSGYTF TRBV9 NA TRBJ1-2 15 NA
TGTGCCAGCACCGAGAGAAAGGGGGCTCGACAAGAGACCCAGTACTTC CASTERKGARQETQYF TRBV21-1 NA TRBJ2-5 16 NA
TGTGCCAGTAGGGGTACAGGGGTGGAGGAGACCCAGTACTTC CASRGTGVEETQYF TRBV19 NA TRBJ2-5 14 TRBD1
TGTGCCAGCAGCTCGAGGACAGGGTTGACAGATACGCAGTATTTT CASSSRTGLTDTQYF TRBV11-1 NA TRBJ2-3 15 TRBD1